These 32 T cell receptor beta chains came from one sample sequenced in a study of blood T cell repertoires in COVID-19. TCRdb's copy holds only in-frame clones and misses some; the assay was immunoSEQ multiplex PCR. This sample has about 380,000 clones, with 88% found just once. Sequencing used PBMCs or T cells enriched from blood (not recorded which). These receptor sequences come from a woman aged 18 to 35 who had recovered from COVID-19.

This chain uses TRBV5-1 with TRBJ1-4, with D perhaps TRBD1 (6 bases). This CDR3 is 16 amino acids long. Trimming cost V 0 bases and J 7 bases, with 16 bases left between them. Germline V CDR1 and CDR2: SGHRS, YFSETQ. CDR3 in amino acids: CASSLAAAGVFEKLFF. DNA of the CDR3: TGCGCCAGCAGCTTGGCGGCGGCAGGGGTTTTTGAAAAACTGTTTTTT.

This sequence joins TRBV30 and TRBJ1-4; 8 bases fit TRBD1. This CDR3 is built from 14 residues. CDR1 is GTSNPN and CDR2 is SVGIG in the germline V gene (reference sequence). V was clipped by 2 bases and J by 8 bases; unmatched bases: 7. CDR3 nucleotide sequence: TGTGCCTGGAGTCAGGGGGCTGGAGTAGAAAAACTGTTTTTT. Residues: CAWSQGAGVEKLFF.

The CDR3 DNA reads as TGTGCCAGCAGCCCCGGGACAGGATTAGGTTCACCCCTCCACTTT. Translation: CASSPGTGLGSPLHF. The J gene is TRBJ1-6, the V gene TRBV3-1 (or the pseudogene TRBV3-2); TRBD1 matches at 8 bases. Losses at the gene ends were 4 bases for V and 9 bases for J; bases not matched to a gene: 8. The CDR3 totals 15 residues. Germline V CDR1 and CDR2: LGHDT, YNNKEL (reference sequence).

This chain connects TRBV7-9 to TRBJ1-4; no firm D call. Germline V gene lookup returns CDR1 SEHNR and CDR2 FQNEAQ (reference sequence). V gave up 4 bases and J gave up 3 bases, with 24 bases separating them. The CDR3 is 19 amino acids. The CDR3 sequence is CASSSRGFFSGEANEKLFF. DNA of the CDR3: TGTGCCAGCAGCTCCCGGGGATTTTTTTCGGGAGAAGCTAATGAAAAACTGTTTTTT.

This chain links TRBV30 with TRBJ2-7; no definite D call. The germline V and J ends were trimmed by 2 bases and 6 bases, with 8 bases remaining between them. This CDR3 spans 11 amino acids. The germline V gene encodes CDR1 GTSNPN and CDR2 SVGIG (reference sequence). The CDR3 DNA is TGTGCCTGGAGTTTATCGGGCGAGCAGTACTTC. Amino acids: CAWSLSGEQYF.

This clone was seen a few times. This sequence joins TRBV2 and TRBJ1-1; 10 bases match TRBD1. From germline, CDR1 is SNHLY and CDR2 FYNNEI. The V gene end was trimmed by 7 bases and the J gene end by 4 bases; junction bases not matched to a gene: 12. The CDR3 covers 16 residues. CDR3 amino acids: CASIVTGGLMGTEAFF. In nucleotides, the CDR3 is TGTGCCAGCATAGTGACAGGGGGCTTAATGGGCACTGAAGCTTTCTTT.

The rearrangement links TRBV3-1 (or the pseudogene TRBV3-2) to TRBJ2-2; 7 bases fit TRBD1. The trim removed 0 bases at V and 2 bases at J, leaving 3 bases unmatched. This CDR3 region has 16 residues. The germline V gene encodes CDR1 LGHDT and CDR2 YNNKEL (reference sequence). CDR3 sequence: CASSQEDRRNTGELFF. CDR3 nucleotide sequence: TGTGCCAGCAGCCAAGAGGACAGGAGAAACACCGGGGAGCTGTTTTTT.

The chain has TRBV2 and TRBJ1-1, with a weak D call TRBD1 (6 bases). The CDR3 runs 14 residues. Germline values: CDR1 SNHLY, CDR2 FYNNEI. The CDR3 nucleotides are TGTGTCCCTTGGGATGGGGGCCCCTTCACTGAAGCTTTCTTT. Its translation is CVPWDGGPFTEAFF.

The V gene is TRBV15, the J gene TRBJ1-2; D is unresolved. The CDR3 has 12 residues. Trimming took off 0 bases at V and 7 bases at J, with 6 bases between the two ends. Germline CDR1 reads LNHNV; CDR2 reads YYDKDF (reference sequence). CDR3 bases: TGTGCCACCAGCAGAGATCTCTCTGGCTACACCTTC. Its translation is CATSRDLSGYTF. Variable domain in full (rest from reference TRBV15 and TRBJ1-2): DAMVIQNPRYQVTQFGKPVTLSCSQTLNHNVMYWYQQKSSQAPKLLFHYYDKDFNNEADTPDNFQSRRPNTSFCFLDIRSPGLGDTAMYLCATSRDLSGYTFGSGTRLTVV.

This clone was observed a few times. The chain has TRBV4-2 and TRBJ2-1, with 16 bases aligning to TRBD2. This CDR3 is built from 20 residues. Trimming cost V 0 bases and J 1 base; bases outside gene matches: 6. Germline CDR1 and CDR2: LGHNA and YNFKEQ. In nucleotides, the CDR3 is TGTGCCAGCAGCCAAGAAGGGACTAGCGGGGGGGCCCTGTCCTACAATGAGCAGTTCTTC. Its translation: CASSQEGTSGGALSYNEQFF.

The sample holds one count of this clone. The chain couples TRBV7-9 to TRBJ2-1; 7 bases fit TRBD1. CDR1 and CDR2 from the germline V gene are SEHNR and FQNEAQ (reference sequence). The CDR3 length is 18 residues. Trimming at V came to 3 bases and at J to 4 bases, leaving 15 bases not matched to a gene. CDR3 coding DNA: TGTGCCAGCAGCTTTTTGCCCGCCGGGACAGCTACTTACAATGAGCAGTTCTTC. Amino acid sequence: CASSFLPAGTATYNEQFF.

The gene calls are TRBV6-6 and TRBJ1-3; D is perhaps TRBD1 (5 bases). The CDR3 contains 14 residues. Trimming removed 7 bases at V and 1 base at J, with 11 bases between. Germline CDR1 MNHNY, CDR2 SVGAGI (reference sequence). CDR3 DNA: TGTGCCAGCACGGGGGTAATGTCTGGAAACACCATATATTTT. Residues: CASTGVMSGNTIYF.

This clone is labeled medium-sized. The chain joins TRBV12-3 or TRBV12-4 to TRBJ1-1, with TRBD1 matching 7 bases. This CDR3 is 13 amino acids long. Trimming cost V 7 bases and J 3 bases; bases outside gene matches: 5. For the CDR3, the DNA is TGTGCCAGCACGACAGGGTCCTACACTGAAGCTTTCTTT. This gives the protein CASTTGSYTEAFF.

CDR3 sequence: CAWSPLYGRGSTGELFF. DNA of the CDR3: TGTGCCTGGAGTCCCTTGTACGGCCGGGGGTCCACCGGGGAGCTGTTTTTT. The rearrangement uses TRBV30 and TRBJ2-2; maybe TRBD2 (6 bases). The CDR3 totals 17 residues. Germline lookup yields CDR1 GTSNPN and CDR2 SVGIG (reference sequence). Trimming removed 2 bases at V and 4 bases at J, with 20 bases between.

V and J are TRBV18 and TRBJ2-3; 9 nucleotides line up with TRBD1. The CDR3 consists of 15 residues. Trimming removed 6 bases from V and 4 bases from J; junction bases left unmatched: 8. The germline gives CDR1 KGHSH, CDR2 LQKENI. The CDR3 DNA sequence: TGTGCCAGCTCCCAACAGGGGGCGAACGCAGATACGCAGTATTTT. Protein sequence: CASSQQGANADTQYF.

V usage is TRBV13 and J usage is TRBJ2-3, with 8 bases fitting TRBD2. V was pared by 4 bases and J by 1 base, with 10 bases of the junction left unmatched. From germline, CDR1 is PRHDT and CDR2 FYEKMQ (reference sequence). The CDR3 spans 17 residues. The CDR3 reads CASSSPGGGSGTDTQYF. The CDR3 DNA reads as TGTGCCAGCAGCTCCCCCGGCGGGGGGAGCGGCACAGATACGCAGTATTTT.

The V call is TRBV1, the J call TRBJ2-7; TRBD2 is taken as the D call from the table, unchecked against the DNA. TRBV1 is a recognized pseudogene. CDR3 length equals 17 residues. CDR3 in amino acids: CTSSQDPGGSGPHEQYF. The CDR3, as DNA: TGCACCAGCAGCCAAGATCCGGGGGGCTCGGGCCCCCACGAGCAGTACTTC.

The chain carries TRBV4-2 and TRBJ2-7; the D gene is possibly TRBD1 (5 bases). In germline, CDR1 is LGHNA, CDR2 YNFKEQ. Trimming shortened V by 0 bases and J by 1 base, and 13 bases separated the two germline ends. CDR3 length: 16 amino acids. The CDR3 DNA reads TGTGCCAGCAGCCAAGATCTAAGGGGCCCTTCCTACGAGCAGTACTTC. This translates into CASSQDLRGPSYEQYF.

This chain uses TRBV4-1 with TRBJ1-4, with D possibly TRBD1 on 5 matching bases. Trimming pared 6 bases from V and 0 bases from J, leaving 20 bases between. There are 18 residues in the CDR3. Per germline, CDR1 MGHRA and CDR2 YSYEKL. The CDR3 DNA sequence: TGCGCCAGCAGTGCGGGGGGGTATATGACTGCAACTAATGAAAAACTGTTTTTT. Translating gives CASSAGGYMTATNEKLFF.

CDR3 in DNA: TGTGCCAGCAGCACCGGGACTAGCGACTACAATGAGCAGTTCTTC. It specifies CASSTGTSDYNEQFF. The genes are TRBV9 and TRBJ2-1, with TRBD2 matching over 10 bases. Trimming at V came to 4 bases and at J to 3 bases, leaving 4 bases not matched to a gene. CDR3 size: 15 residues. CDR1 SGDLS and CDR2 YYNGEE come from the germline V gene.

The chain combines TRBV28 with TRBJ2-2; D gene unclear. Germline assignment: CDR1 MDHEN and CDR2 SYDVKM. This CDR3 spans 12 amino acids. Trimming took 2 bases from V and 6 from J, leaving 4 bases between them. In DNA, the CDR3 is TGTGCCAGCAGTTTAATCGCCGGGGAGCTGTTTTTT. Translation: CASSLIAGELFF.

The chain is built from TRBV4-2 and TRBJ1-1; D uncertain. Per the germline V gene, CDR1 is LGHNA and CDR2 is YNFKEQ. V was shortened by 1 base and J by 6 bases, with 18 bases between the two germline ends. The CDR3 runs to 16 residues. The CDR3 loop is CASSQGRSGGWAEAFF. The CDR3 DNA reads TGTGCCAGCAGCCAAGGTCGCTCCGGAGGATGGGCTGAAGCTTTCTTT.

This clone was detected once. The genes are TRBV5-1 and TRBJ2-4, with 8 bases lining up with TRBD1. V dropped 2 bases and J dropped 8; count of bases not matched to a gene: 12. The CDR3 covers 16 residues. Germline values: CDR1 SGHRS, CDR2 YFSETQ. The CDR3 DNA follows: TGCGCCAGCAGCTTCCAGGGGGCGATAGAAGGGGACATTCAGTACTTC. Translated: CASSFQGAIEGDIQYF. The full variable domain, completed using reference TRBV5-1 and TRBJ2-4, is KAGVTQTPRYLIKTRGQQVTLSCSPISGHRSVSWYQQTPGQGLQFLFEYFSETQRNKGNFPGRFSGRQFSNSRSEMNVSTLELGDSALYLCASSFQGAIEGDIQYFGAGTRLSVL.

DNA for the CDR3: TGTGCCAGCAGTTCGGGACAGGGTATGAACACTGAAGCTTTCTTT. Encoded protein: CASSSGQGMNTEAFF. The rearrangement uses TRBV6-5 and TRBJ1-1, with 9 positions matching TRBD1. V was clipped by 4 bases and J by 0 bases; unmatched bases: 3. The CDR3 is 15 residues long. Germline V gene sequence: CDR1 MNHEY, CDR2 SVGAGI.

V usage is TRBV5-1 and J usage is TRBJ1-2, with D unresolved. This CDR3 contains 13 residues. Germline V gene data show CDR1 as SGHRS and CDR2 as YFSETQ. With 2 bases removed from V and 2 bases from J, the gap between germline ends came to 7 bases. CDR3 sequence (DNA): TGCGCCAGCAGCTTAGCCTTCAACTATGGCTACACCTTC. Amino acid sequence: CASSLAFNYGYTF.

V and J are TRBV28 and TRBJ2-1; D is perhaps TRBD2 (5 bases). The V gene's germline CDR1 is MDHEN and CDR2 SYDVKM. V was cut by 5 bases and J by 6 bases, with 17 bases left in between. CDR3 size: 15 residues. CDR3 sequence: CASSPPCKRCNEQFF. The CDR3 region has the DNA TGTGCCAGCAGTCCCCCGTGTAAGCGGTGCAATGAGCAGTTCTTC.

The chain employs TRBV4-1 and TRBJ2-7, with TRBD1 matching over 10 bases. This CDR3 has 14 residues. The V and J ends lost 1 base and 6 bases, in that order; junction bases with no gene match: 3. Germline V gene lookup returns CDR1 MGHRA and CDR2 YSYEKL. CDR3 sequence (DNA): TGCGCCAGCAGCCAAGGGGACAGGGGTACCGAGCAGTACTTC. Translating it yields CASSQGDRGTEQYF.

The chain combines TRBV9 with TRBJ2-3, with 13 positions matching TRBD2. CDR1 and CDR2 (germline): SGDLS, YYNGEE. J was trimmed by 2 bases and V by 5 bases; bases with no gene match: 14. This CDR3 has 19 residues. The CDR3 DNA is TGTGCCAGCAGTCCCAGGGGCGGGGGACTAGCGGGAAACACAGATACGCAGTATTTT. Translating gives CASSPRGGGLAGNTDTQYF. Together with reference TRBV9 and TRBJ2-3, the CDR3 gives the full variable domain: DSGVTQTPKHLITATGQRVTLRCSPRSGDLSVYWYQQSLDQGLQFLIQYYNGEERAKGNILERFSAQQFPDLHSELNLSSLELGDSALYFCASSPRGGGLAGNTDTQYFGPGTRLTVL.

The rearrangement joins TRBV1 to TRBJ2-7; the DNA was not compared with TRBD2, the D call given in the table. TRBV1 represents a pseudogene. The CDR3 totals 15 residues. CDR3 DNA sequence: TGCACCAGCAGCCAAGGAGTATGCGGCTCCTACGAGCAGTACTTC. It specifies CTSSQGVCGSYEQYF.

The rearrangement joins TRBV9 to TRBJ2-1; 8 nucleotides align to TRBD2. The CDR3 runs to 15 residues. In germline, CDR1 is SGDLS, CDR2 YYNGEE. Trimming removed 6 bases from V and 1 base from J; junction bases left unmatched: 6. CDR3 DNA sequence: TGTGCCAGCACCCGTAGCGGGGTATCCTACAATGAGCAGTTCTTC. As protein: CASTRSGVSYNEQFF.

The chain joins TRBV25-1 to TRBJ2-1; weak D call: TRBD2 (6 bases). In germline, CDR1 is MGHDK, CDR2 SYGVNS. The length of the CDR3 is 15 residues. V lost 2 bases and J 4 bases, leaving 12 bases between the germline ends. CDR3 region: CASSESGGDYNEQFF. The CDR3 bases are TGTGCCAGCAGTGAAAGTGGCGGGGATTACAATGAGCAGTTCTTC.

This clone has only a few counts. The chain's CDR3 is CASSFQDSRTDTQYF. The CDR3 DNA is TGCGCCAGCAGCTTCCAGGACAGTCGCACAGATACGCAGTATTTT. V is TRBV5-1 and J is TRBJ2-3; TRBD1 might be the D (6 bases). CDR1 is SGHRS, CDR2 YFSETQ, per germline. There are 15 residues in the CDR3. V was shortened by 2 bases and J by 1 base, with 11 bases between the two germline ends. The whole variable domain, filled in from reference TRBV5-1 and TRBJ2-3, reads KAGVTQTPRYLIKTRGQQVTLSCSPISGHRSVSWYQQTPGQGLQFLFEYFSETQRNKGNFPGRFSGRQFSNSRSEMNVSTLELGDSALYLCASSFQDSRTDTQYFGPGTRLTVL.